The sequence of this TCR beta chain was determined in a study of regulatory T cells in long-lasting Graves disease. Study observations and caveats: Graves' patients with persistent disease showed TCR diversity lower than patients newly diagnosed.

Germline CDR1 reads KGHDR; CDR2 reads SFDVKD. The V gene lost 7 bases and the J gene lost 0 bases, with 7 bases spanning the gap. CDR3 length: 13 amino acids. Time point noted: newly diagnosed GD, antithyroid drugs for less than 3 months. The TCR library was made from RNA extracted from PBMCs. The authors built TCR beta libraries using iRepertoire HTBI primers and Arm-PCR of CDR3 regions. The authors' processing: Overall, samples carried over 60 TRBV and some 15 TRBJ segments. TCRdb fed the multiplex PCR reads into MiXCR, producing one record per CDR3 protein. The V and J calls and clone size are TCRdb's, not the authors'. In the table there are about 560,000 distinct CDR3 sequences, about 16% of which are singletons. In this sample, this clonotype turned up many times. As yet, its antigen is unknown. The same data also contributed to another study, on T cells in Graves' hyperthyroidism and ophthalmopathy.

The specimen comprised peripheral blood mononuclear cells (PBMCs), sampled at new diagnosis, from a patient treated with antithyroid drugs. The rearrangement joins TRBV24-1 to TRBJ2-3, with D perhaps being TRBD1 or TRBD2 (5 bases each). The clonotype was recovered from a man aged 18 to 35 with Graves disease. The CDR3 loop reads CATRGDSTDTQYF. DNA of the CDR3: TGTGCCACCAGGGGGGACAGCACAGATACGCAGTATTTT.